This is a list of T cell receptor beta chains from one sample in a study of T cells after somatic rescue of genetic block. Assay: immunoSEQ multiplex PCR; the TCRdb copy retains only in-frame clones and omits some. In the table there are 7,500 to 9,000 clones, approximately 79% of which are singletons. The sequenced sample was peripheral blood mononuclear cells (PBMCs). Source of these receptors: a boy younger than 18. Both conserved end residues are part of each CDR3. Fields, in order: V gene, clone size, J gene, D gene, CDR3 DNA, CDR3 protein. D genes are given only for firm matches. A clone size is listed for some rows: how often the clone was seen (once, few, many), or a class if it is expanded.

>TRBV4-2|.|TRBJ1-5|.
TGTGCCAGCAGCCAAGCGGGCTTAGGTGATCAGCCCCAGCATTTT
CASSQAGLGDQPQHF
>TRBV11-1|.|TRBJ2-7|TRBD2
TGTGCCAGCAGCTTACCGCTTTGGGCGGGAGACAACGAGCAGTACTTC
CASSLPLWAGDNEQYF
>TRBV28|.|TRBJ1-5|TRBD1
TGTGCCAGCAGTTTGGGACAGGGGGGTGGTCAGCCCCAGCATTTT
CASSLGQGGGQPQHF
>TRBV11-2|.|TRBJ2-7|.
TGTGCCAGCAGCTTCGGGGACCTAGGCGAGCAGTACTTC
CASSFGDLGEQYF
>TRBV28|.|TRBJ2-4|.
TGTGCCAGCAGTTACAGGGTTCGGGACAAAAACATTCAGTACTTC
CASSYRVRDKNIQYF
>TRBV6-1|.|TRBJ1-5|.
TGTGCCAGCAGCCCCGGGACAACTTTTCAGCCCCAGCATTTT
CASSPGTTFQPQHF
>TRBV28|.|TRBJ2-5|.
TGTGCCAGCAGTTCCACCTTTGCCGGGACGTACTTC
CASSSTFAGTYF
>TRBV2|.|TRBJ2-3|TRBD2
TGTGCCAGCAGGACTAGCGGGGGTCCGTATTTT
CASRTSGGPYF
>TRBV27|.|TRBJ2-7|TRBD1
TGTGCCAGCAGTTCCATTCGACAGGGCTTCGAGCAGTACTTC
CASSSIRQGFEQYF
>TRBV6-6|.|TRBJ1-1|.
TGTGCCAGCAGAACGGACATAGGCACTGAAGCTTTCTTT
CASRTDIGTEAFF
>TRBV7-9|.|TRBJ1-1|.
TGTGCCAGCAGCTTAGCGCTTAAGGGATTGAACACTGAAGCTTTCTTT
CASSLALKGLNTEAFF
>TRBV4-3|.|TRBJ2-5|TRBD1
TGCGCCAGCAGCCAAGGGGCAGGGGGCCGAGAGACCCAGTACTTC
CASSQGAGGRETQYF
>TRBV7-9|.|TRBJ2-3|.
TGTGCCAGCAGCTCCCCCCGATTTCGGGCTGCTACGCAGTATTTT
CASSSPRFRAATQYF
>TRBV11-2|.|TRBJ2-7|.
TGTGCCAGCAGCCAGGCGGGGGCGCGGGAGCAGTACTTC
CASSQAGAREQYF
>TRBV11-3|once|TRBJ2-3|.
TGTGCCAGCAGCCTGTGGGGCCCAGAAGCAGATACGCAGTATTTT
CASSLWGPEADTQYF
>TRBV28|.|TRBJ1-1|.
TGTGCCAGCAGTTTCGCTGTTCGAGCTTTCTTT
CASSFAVRAFF
>TRBV7-2|once|TRBJ1-2|.
TGTGCCAGCACCGTGAGGCAGAATCCGGTAGTAGGCTACACCTTC
CASTVRQNPVVGYTF
>TRBV14|.|TRBJ2-1|TRBD2
TGTGCCAGCAGCCAAGTAACGGGAGGAAGGAATGAGCAGTTCTTC
CASSQVTGGRNEQFF
>TRBV4-3|few|TRBJ2-2|.
TGCGCCAGCAGCCAAGCCCTGTCCGGGGGCTCCGGGGAGCTGTTTTTT
CASSQALSGGSGELFF
>TRBV5-1|once|TRBJ2-5|TRBD2
TGCGCCAGCAGCTTGGCGGGCGGGGGGAACCAAGAGACCCAGTACTTC
CASSLAGGGNQETQYF
>TRBV11-2|.|TRBJ2-7|TRBD2
TGTGCCAGCAGCCAAACTATTCCTTGGGCGGGGGTGAGCTCCTACGAGCAGTACTTC
CASSQTIPWAGVSSYEQYF
>TRBV4-1|.|TRBJ2-7|.
TGCGCCAGCAGCCAAGCAGTGAGTTACGAGCAGTACTTC
CASSQAVSYEQYF
>TRBV7-2|.|TRBJ1-4|TRBD1
TGTGCCAGCAGCCCCCGGACAGGGGGAGGTGAAAAACTGTTTTTT
CASSPRTGGGEKLFF
>TRBV27|.|TRBJ2-7|TRBD2
TGTGCCAGCAGTGAGAGCGGGAATCACTACGAGCAGTACTTC
CASSESGNHYEQYF
>TRBV7-9|.|TRBJ2-3|.
TGTGCCAGCACCAATCGGGCAGACACAGATACGCAGTATTTT
CASTNRADTDTQYF
>TRBV7-3|.|TRBJ1-6|.
TGTGCCAGCAGCACCAACCAGGGGTTACCCCTCCACTTT
CASSTNQGLPLHF
>TRBV6-4|.|TRBJ2-7|.
TGTGCCAGCAGTGACTCATACTTC
CASSDSYF
>TRBV7-2|.|TRBJ1-2|.
TGTGCCAGCAGCTATACCTCAGTACGGGGCTACACCTTC
CASSYTSVRGYTF
>TRBV7-2|.|TRBJ2-1|.
TGTGCCAGCAGCTTATTCGGGAGTGAGCAGTTCTTC
CASSLFGSEQFF
>TRBV5-1|.|TRBJ2-6|TRBD1
TGCGCCAGCAGCCCCGCCGGGACAGCCAGCTCTGGGGCCAACGTCCTGACTTTC
CASSPAGTASSGANVLTF
>TRBV4-3|.|TRBJ2-1|.
TGCGCCAGCAGCCAAGATTCTTCCGCCAACTACAATGAGCAGTTCTTC
CASSQDSSANYNEQFF
>TRBV18|.|TRBJ2-1|TRBD2
TGTGCCAGCTCACCTCTGACTAGCGGGAGCTATGAGCAGTTCTTC
CASSPLTSGSYEQFF
>TRBV18|.|TRBJ1-1|.
TGTGCCAGCTCACCATCGTCGGCAGACACTGAAGCTTTCTTT
CASSPSSADTEAFF
>TRBV7-6|.|TRBJ2-2|.
TGTGCCAGCAGCTTAGAGGTTGGGGTGAACACCGGGGAGCTGTTTTTT
CASSLEVGVNTGELFF
>TRBV11-2|.|TRBJ1-5|.
TGTGCCAGCAGCTTAGCCGGGGGCCAGCCCCAGCATTTT
CASSLAGGQPQHF
>TRBV5-1|.|TRBJ2-3|TRBD1
TGCGCCAGCAGCTTGGACCCCCCCGGGACAGGGGGCTCAAATACGCAGTATTTT
CASSLDPPGTGGSNTQYF
>TRBV5-4|few|TRBJ1-2|TRBD1
TGTGCCAGCAGCATGGACAGGGACTATGGCTACACCTTC
CASSMDRDYGYTF
>TRBV7-9|.|TRBJ2-7|.
TGTGCCAGCAGTCAACAGGACTACGAGCAGTACTTC
CASSQQDYEQYF
>TRBV7-8|.|TRBJ2-1|TRBD2
TGTGCCAGCAGCCTTAGCGGGAGAGTCTCCTACAATGAGCAGTTCTTC
CASSLSGRVSYNEQFF
>TRBV7-8|few|TRBJ2-5|.
TGTGCCAGCAGCTTCCAACCGGGGCTGGAGACCCAGTACTTC
CASSFQPGLETQYF
>TRBV5-1|.|TRBJ1-5|.
TGCGCCAGCAGCGAGGGGGAGGGCAATCAGCCCCAGCATTTT
CASSEGEGNQPQHF
>TRBV9|once|TRBJ2-3|.
TGTGCCAGCAGCGACAGAGAACTAGGTACAGATACGCAGTATTTT
CASSDRELGTDTQYF
>TRBV6-5|.|TRBJ1-2|.
TGTGCCAGCAGTTCCGCTGGGGGTCTATATGGCTACACCTTC
CASSSAGGLYGYTF
>TRBV5-1|.|TRBJ2-2|.
TGCGCCAGCAGCTTGGTTCGGGGACCCGACACCGGGGAGCTGTTTTTT
CASSLVRGPDTGELFF
>TRBV6-5|.|TRBJ2-7|.
TGTGCCAGCAGTTACGGCGCGGGGAACTACGAGCAGTACTTC
CASSYGAGNYEQYF
>TRBV10-2|.|TRBJ2-1|.
TGCGCCAGCAGTCGTGTCGAAGAGGGTGAGCAGTTCTTC
CASSRVEEGEQFF
>TRBV11-3|.|TRBJ1-3|.
TGTGCCAGCAGCTTATTAATCAGACACTCTGGAAACACCATATATTTT
CASSLLIRHSGNTIYF
>TRBV6-5|.|TRBJ1-2|.
TGTGCCAGCAGTTACGGGGGAGGGGAGGGGAGCTATGGCTACACCTTC
CASSYGGGEGSYGYTF
>TRBV18|.|TRBJ2-7|TRBD2
TGTGCCAGCTCATCAGGACTAGCGGGGGGCGACGAGCAGTACTTC
CASSSGLAGGDEQYF